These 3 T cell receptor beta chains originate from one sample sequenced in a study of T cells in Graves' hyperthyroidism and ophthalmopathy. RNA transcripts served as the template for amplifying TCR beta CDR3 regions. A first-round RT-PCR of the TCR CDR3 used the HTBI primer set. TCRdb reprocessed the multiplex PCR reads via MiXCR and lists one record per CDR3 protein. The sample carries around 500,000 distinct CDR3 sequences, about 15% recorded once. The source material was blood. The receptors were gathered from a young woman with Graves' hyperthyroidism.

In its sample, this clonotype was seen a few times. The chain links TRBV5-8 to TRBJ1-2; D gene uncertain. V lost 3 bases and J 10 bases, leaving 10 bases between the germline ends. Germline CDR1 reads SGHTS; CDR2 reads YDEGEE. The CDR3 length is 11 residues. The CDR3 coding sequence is TGTGCCAGCAGCTGGCGGGAGATCTACACCTTC. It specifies CASSWREIYTF.

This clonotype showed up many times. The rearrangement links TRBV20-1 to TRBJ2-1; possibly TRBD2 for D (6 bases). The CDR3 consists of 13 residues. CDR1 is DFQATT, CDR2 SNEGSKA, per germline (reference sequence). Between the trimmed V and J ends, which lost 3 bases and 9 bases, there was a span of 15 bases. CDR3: CSASPGSGGEQFF. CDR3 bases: TGCAGTGCTAGCCCCGGGAGCGGTGGTGAGCAGTTCTTC.

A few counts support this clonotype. CDR3 nucleotides: TGTGCCAGTAGTGGGACTCCGGCCTCTGGAAACACCATATATTTT. It yields the protein CASSGTPASGNTIYF. The genes are TRBV19 and TRBJ1-3, with a possible D match to TRBD1 (5 bases). CDR3 length: 15 residues. In germline, CDR1 is LNHDA, CDR2 SQIVND (reference sequence). Trimming left V 5 bases short and J 0 bases short, with 11 bases between.